Presented here are 14 T cell receptor beta chains from one specimen sequenced in a study of cytomegalovirus exposure and HLA in healthy donors. The PCR used 60 Vbeta and 13 Jbeta primers. Repertoires were generated with immunoSEQ multiplex PCR, while TCRdb's copy carries only in-frame clones and drops some. Among around 150,000 clones listed, around 79% were seen once. Sequencing was done on a sample of PBMCs. Receptors originate from a man aged 40-50 years in good health and CMV-seropositive.

This clone came up a few times. This rearrangement joins TRBV7-9 to TRBJ1-1, with D maybe TRBD1 (6 bases). The germline V gene has CDR1 SEHNR and CDR2 FQNEAQ (reference sequence). This CDR3 contains 13 residues. Trimming took 8 bases from V and 4 from J, leaving 14 bases between them. The CDR3 DNA is TGTGCCAGCGGGCTACAGGGTGGCACTGAAGCTTTCTTT. This sequence encodes CASGLQGGTEAFF.

Notes on this clone: At one end, the junction sequence differs from germline, possibly due to a read error. CDR3 protein: CASSFLLPDRGTGELFF. In DNA form, the CDR3 reads TGTGCTAGCAGCTTTTTACTACCGGACAGGGGCACCGGGGAGCTGTTTTTT. The chain employs TRBV7-7 and TRBJ2-2, with 9 bases matching TRBD1. The length of the CDR3 is 17 residues. Germline lookup yields CDR1 SSHAT and CDR2 FNYEAQ (reference sequence).

The table lists this clone with a count of one. This rearrangement joins TRBV28 to TRBJ2-7, with 11 bases fitting TRBD2. The CDR3 sequence is 17 residues long. Germline trimming cut 9 bases from V and 3 bases from J; bases unmatched to any gene: 16. Germline V gene sequence: CDR1 MDHEN, CDR2 SYDVKM. CDR3 sequence reads: CASGGFDTSGSLYEQYF. In DNA form, the CDR3 reads TGTGCCAGTGGGGGGTTTGACACTAGCGGGAGCCTCTACGAGCAGTACTTC.

The rearrangement joins TRBV12-5 to TRBJ2-3; 10 positions match TRBD1. The CDR3 is 15 residues long. The germline V gene has CDR1 LGHNT and CDR2 FRNRAP. J gave up 3 bases and V 6 bases, and 6 bases lay outside the gene matches. CDR3 DNA sequence: TGTGCTAGTGGCCCGGGACAGGGGACGACAGATACGCAGTATTTT. Translation gives CASGPGQGTTDTQYF.

The chain links TRBV11-2 to TRBJ2-1, with TRBD2 matching over 7 bases. The trim removed 8 bases at V and 8 bases at J, leaving 12 bases unmatched. CDR1 SGHAT and CDR2 FQNNGV come from the germline V gene. The length of the CDR3 is 14 residues. The CDR3 DNA reads as TGTGCCAGCGGGGAGGGAGCCCAAAGCGATGAGCAGTTCTTC. Its translation: CASGEGAQSDEQFF.

The chain carries TRBV6-6 and TRBJ1-3; D is perhaps TRBD1 (5 bases). V shed 0 bases and J shed 4 bases, with 10 bases lying between them. The length of the CDR3 is 15 residues. CDR1 is MNHNY, CDR2 SVGAGI, per germline (reference sequence). CDR3 coding DNA: TGTGCCAGCAGTTACTCGCCAGGGCGAGGAAACACCATATATTTT. This encodes CASSYSPGRGNTIYF.

The chain joins TRBV7-3 to TRBJ2-1; the D is unclear. Between the trimmed V and J ends, which lost 5 bases and 4 bases, there was a span of 15 bases. CDR3 length equals 15 residues. Germline values: CDR1 SGHTA, CDR2 FQGTGA. Here the CDR3 DNA reads TGTGCCAGCAGCCCGAGTGGCGAGAGGTACAATGAGCAGTTCTTC. It codes for CASSPSGERYNEQFF.

The rearrangement links TRBV5-4 to TRBJ2-7; 7 bases are shared with TRBD1. This CDR3 is built from 14 residues. With V trimmed by 2 bases and J by 5 bases, 7 bases remained unmatched. Germline values: CDR1 SGHNT, CDR2 YYREEE (reference sequence). The CDR3 DNA sequence: TGTGCCAGCAGCTTACGACAGGGAAGGAACGAGCAGTACTTC. The encoded protein is CASSLRQGRNEQYF.

The chain couples TRBV2 to TRBJ2-2; 10 bases are shared with TRBD2. Per the germline V gene, CDR1 is SNHLY and CDR2 is FYNNEI. The CDR3 contains 15 residues. Unmatched junction bases numbered 3, after V lost 6 bases and J lost 2 bases. CDR3 in DNA: TGTGCCAGCAGCAGACTAGCGGGTAACACCGGGGAGCTGTTTTTT. Translation: CASSRLAGNTGELFF.

The chain combines TRBV28 with TRBJ1-6; possibly TRBD1 for D (6 bases). V gave up 6 bases and J gave up 6 bases, with 12 bases separating them. Germline loops: CDR1 MDHEN, CDR2 SYDVKM. This CDR3 contains 14 residues. The CDR3 DNA follows: TGTGCCAGCAGACTCGGACAGCTTAATTCACCCCTCCACTTT. Its translation: CASRLGQLNSPLHF.

J is TRBJ2-1 and V is TRBV13, with D tentatively TRBD2 (6 bases). The length of the CDR3 is 14 residues. CDR1 is PRHDT and CDR2 is FYEKMQ in the germline V gene (reference sequence). The germline V and J ends were trimmed by 1 base and 10 bases, with 14 bases remaining between them. The CDR3 reads CASSLEGGVREQFF. CDR3 DNA sequence: TGTGCCAGCAGCTTAGAGGGCGGGGTCAGAGAGCAGTTCTTC.

This CDR3 is CASSPPPYGTDTQYF. CDR3 coding DNA: TGTGCCAGCTCACCCCCCCCGTACGGGACAGATACGCAGTATTTT. This chain connects TRBV18 to TRBJ2-3, with no clear D. The CDR3 loop spans 15 amino acids. Germline assignment: CDR1 KGHSH and CDR2 LQKENI. V gave up 3 bases and J gave up 3 bases, with 13 bases separating them.

The rearrangement joins TRBV6-6 to TRBJ2-1, with D possibly matching TRBD2 (6 bases). Trimming took 6 bases from V and 7 from J, leaving 16 bases between them. This CDR3 contains 14 residues. CDR1 MNHNY and CDR2 SVGAGI come from the germline V gene (reference sequence). The chain's CDR3 is CASSRRDAGNEQFF. The CDR3 DNA reads TGTGCCAGCAGCCGCCGGGACGCGGGGAATGAGCAGTTCTTC.

V and J are TRBV10-3 and TRBJ2-7; possible D gene TRBD1, 5 bases. The CDR3 has 14 residues. CDR1 and CDR2 from the germline V gene are ENHRY and SYGVKD. Between the trimmed V and J ends, which lost 8 bases and 2 bases, there was a span of 16 bases. The CDR3 sequence is CAISYQGVPYEQYF. DNA for the CDR3: TGTGCCATCTCTTATCAAGGGGTCCCCTACGAGCAGTACTTC.